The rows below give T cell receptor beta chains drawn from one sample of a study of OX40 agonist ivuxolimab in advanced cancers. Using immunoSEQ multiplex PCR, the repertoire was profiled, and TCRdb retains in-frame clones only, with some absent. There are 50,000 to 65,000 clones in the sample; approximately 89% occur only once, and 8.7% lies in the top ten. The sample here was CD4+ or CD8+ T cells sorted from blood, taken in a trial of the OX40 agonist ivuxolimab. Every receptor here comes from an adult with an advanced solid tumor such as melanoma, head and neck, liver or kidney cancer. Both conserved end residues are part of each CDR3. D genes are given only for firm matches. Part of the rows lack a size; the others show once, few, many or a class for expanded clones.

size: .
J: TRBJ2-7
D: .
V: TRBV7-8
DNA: TGTGCCAGCAGCTTACTCAGGGACGAGCAGTACTTC
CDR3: CASSLLRDEQYF

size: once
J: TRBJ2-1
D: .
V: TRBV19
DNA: TGTGCCACCACGAGTTGGGGCAATGAGCAGTTCTTC
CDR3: CATTSWGNEQFF

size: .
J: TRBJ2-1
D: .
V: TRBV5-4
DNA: TGTGCCAGCAGCGAAGAAACCTCCCTAGGGAATGAGCAGTTCTTC
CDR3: CASSEETSLGNEQFF

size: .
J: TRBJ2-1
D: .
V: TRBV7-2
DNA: TGTGCCAGCAGCCCCGCTAGGAATGAGCAGTTCTTC
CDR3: CASSPARNEQFF

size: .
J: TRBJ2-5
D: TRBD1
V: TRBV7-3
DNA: TGTGCCAGCAGCCCATCCGGGACAGGGGGAGAGACCCAGTACTTC
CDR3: CASSPSGTGGETQYF

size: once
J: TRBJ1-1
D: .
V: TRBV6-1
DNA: TGTGCCAGCGACCGGGACACAACCCCCTCTGAAGCTTTCTTT
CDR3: CASDRDTTPSEAFF

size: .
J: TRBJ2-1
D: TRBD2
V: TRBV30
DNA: TGTGCCTGGAGTGTAGGGACTAGCGGGAGGGCCAGTGAGCAGTTCTTC
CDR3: CAWSVGTSGRASEQFF

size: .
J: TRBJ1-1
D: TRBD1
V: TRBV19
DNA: TGTGCCAGCCGACAGGGTGGGAACACTGAAGCTTTCTTT
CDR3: CASRQGGNTEAFF

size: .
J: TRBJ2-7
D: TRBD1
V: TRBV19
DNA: TGTGCCAGTAGTGCGGGACAGGGCTACGAGCAGTACTTC
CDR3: CASSAGQGYEQYF

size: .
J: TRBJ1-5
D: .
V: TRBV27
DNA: TGTGCCAGCAGCTTGACAGGTAGAAGCAATCAGCCCCAGCATTTT
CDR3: CASSLTGRSNQPQHF

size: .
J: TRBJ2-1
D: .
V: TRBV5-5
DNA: TGTGCCAGCAGCTCTGGCGTGAGCTCCTACAATGAGCAGTTCTTC
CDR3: CASSSGVSSYNEQFF

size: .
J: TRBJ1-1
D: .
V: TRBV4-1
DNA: TGCGCCAGCAGCCTGGGTGCGGGCACTGAAGCTTTCTTT
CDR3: CASSLGAGTEAFF

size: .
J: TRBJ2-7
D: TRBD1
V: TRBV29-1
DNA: TGCAGCGCTGTGACAGGGGATCAGTACGAGCAGTACTTC
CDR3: CSAVTGDQYEQYF

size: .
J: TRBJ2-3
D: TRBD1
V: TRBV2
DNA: TGTGCCAGCAGTCGGACAGGCGACGGCACAGATACGCAGTATTTT
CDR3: CASSRTGDGTDTQYF

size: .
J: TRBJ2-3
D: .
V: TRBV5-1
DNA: TGCGCCAGCACCCTCACTGAGACTAGCACAGATACGCAGTATTTT
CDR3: CASTLTETSTDTQYF

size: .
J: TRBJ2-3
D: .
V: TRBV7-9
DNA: TGTGCCAGCAGCTTAGATAGGGGGGCAGATACGCAGTATTTT
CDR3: CASSLDRGADTQYF

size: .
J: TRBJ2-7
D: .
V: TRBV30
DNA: TGTGCCTGGAGTGGTTTCCTCGTTAGCCCTTACGAGCAGTACTTC
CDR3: CAWSGFLVSPYEQYF

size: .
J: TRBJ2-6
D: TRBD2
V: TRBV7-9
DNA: TGTGCCAGCAGCCCCAGGACTAGCGGGACCTACTCTGGGGCCAACGTCCTGACTTTC
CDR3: CASSPRTSGTYSGANVLTF

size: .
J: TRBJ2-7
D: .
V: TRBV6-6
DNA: TGTGCCAGCAGTTACGAGATAGGTCGTATCTACGAGCAGTACTTC
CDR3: CASSYEIGRIYEQYF

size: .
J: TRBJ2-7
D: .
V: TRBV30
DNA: TGTGCCTGGAGAGATACAGGGTTCTACGAGCAGTACTTC
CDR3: CAWRDTGFYEQYF